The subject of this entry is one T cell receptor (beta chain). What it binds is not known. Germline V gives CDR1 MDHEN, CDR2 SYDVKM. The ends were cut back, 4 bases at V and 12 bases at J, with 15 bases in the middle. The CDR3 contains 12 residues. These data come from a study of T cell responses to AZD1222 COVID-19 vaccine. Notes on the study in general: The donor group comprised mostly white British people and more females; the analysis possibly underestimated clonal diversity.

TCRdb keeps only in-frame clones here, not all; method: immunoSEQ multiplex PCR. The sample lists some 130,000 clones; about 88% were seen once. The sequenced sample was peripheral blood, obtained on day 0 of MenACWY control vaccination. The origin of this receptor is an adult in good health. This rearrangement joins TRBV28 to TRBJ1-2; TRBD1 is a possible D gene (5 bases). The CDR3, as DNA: TGTGCCAGCAGTTCCACAAGGGACGAGAACACCTTC. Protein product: CASSSTRDENTF.